Each of the 10 T cell receptor beta chains below was sequenced from the same sample in a study of shared clonotypes between healthy human individuals. TCRdb's copy holds only in-frame clones and misses some; the assay was immunoSEQ multiplex PCR. The sample lists millions of clones, 90% to 95% occurring once. Sequencing was performed on naive CD4+ T cells sorted from blood. Described subset: CD45RA+ positively selected. The receptors were sampled from a man between 18 and 35 years old in good health.

With regard to this clone: This specimen includes other DNA sequences encoding the same CDR3. In DNA form, the CDR3 reads TGTGCCAGTAGTATTGGGACGGCGAACACTGAAGCTTTCTTT. This translates into CASSIGTANTEAFF. The rearrangement uses TRBV19 and TRBJ1-1, with D perhaps matching TRBD1 (5 bases). This CDR3 contains 14 residues. Deletions cut 3 bases from V and 1 base from J, with 9 bases between. The germline CDR1 and CDR2 sequences are LNHDA and SQIVND (reference sequence).

This clone has only a few counts. Within the sample, other DNA sequences also encode this same CDR3. The V gene is TRBV18, the J gene TRBJ1-2, with no clear D. The CDR3 covers 13 residues. Germline values: CDR1 KGHSH, CDR2 LQKENI. Trimming shortened V by 2 bases and J by 5 bases, and 9 bases separated the two germline ends. The CDR3 sequence: CASSPEGDYGYTF. The DNA of the CDR3 is TGTGCCAGCTCACCAGAAGGCGATTATGGCTACACCTTC.

V is TRBV2 and J is TRBJ2-2, with 8 bases fitting TRBD1. J lost 7 bases, V lost 3 bases, and 7 bases had no gene match. Germline assignment: CDR1 SNHLY and CDR2 FYNNEI. The CDR3 length is 15 residues. CDR3 residues: CASSDRQGAVGELFF. The CDR3 DNA reads as TGTGCCAGCAGTGACAGGCAGGGGGCGGTCGGGGAGCTGTTTTTT.

V gene TRBV18 combines with J gene TRBJ2-7; 10 bases match TRBD1. Per germline, CDR1 KGHSH and CDR2 LQKENI. The ends lost 3 bases at V and 3 bases at J; junction bases unmatched: 8. CDR3 length equals 16 residues. This CDR3 reads CASSPPNRDRGYEQYF. Here the CDR3 DNA reads TGTGCCAGCTCACCCCCAAACCGGGACAGGGGCTACGAGCAGTACTTC.

The rearrangement links TRBV5-4 to TRBJ1-4; 9 bases line up with TRBD1. V was pared by 3 bases and J by 9 bases, with 15 bases of the junction left unmatched. Germline values: CDR1 SGHNT, CDR2 YYREEE (reference sequence). The CDR3 sequence is 17 residues long. The DNA for the CDR3 is TGTGCCAGCAGCTCCACAACCAGCGGGACAGGGTCTCAAAAACTGTTTTTT. Residues: CASSSTTSGTGSQKLFF.

CDR3 DNA sequence: TGTGCCAGCAGCTTAATATTCGGGACAGGGGGCGCGACAAACTATGGCTACACCTTC. This sequence encodes CASSLIFGTGGATNYGYTF. This chain connects TRBV7-9 to TRBJ1-2; 12 bases map to TRBD1. Trimming cost V 2 bases and J 2 bases; bases outside gene matches: 12. CDR3 length equals 19 residues. CDR1 is SEHNR and CDR2 is FQNEAQ in the germline V gene (reference sequence).

CDR3 residues: CASSTNTGNLYGYTF. DNA for the CDR3: TGTGCCAGTAGTACGAATACAGGGAATCTCTATGGCTACACCTTC. This rearrangement joins TRBV19 to TRBJ1-2, with D possibly matching TRBD1 (6 bases). The CDR3 is made up of 15 amino acids. CDR1 LNHDA and CDR2 SQIVND come from the germline V gene (reference sequence). The V gene lost 4 bases and the J gene lost 4 bases, with 16 bases spanning the gap. Full variable domain (rest looked up from reference TRBV19 and TRBJ1-2): DGGITQSPKYLFRKEGQNVTLSCEQNLNHDAMYWYRQDPGQGLRLIYYSQIVNDFQKGDIAEGYSVSREKKESFPLTVTSAQKNPTAFYLCASSTNTGNLYGYTFGSGTRLTVV.

The genes are TRBV5-4 and TRBJ2-1, with 8 positions matching TRBD2. The CDR3 sequence is 15 residues long. In germline, CDR1 is SGHNT, CDR2 YYREEE (reference sequence). V was clipped by 1 base and J by 4 bases; unmatched bases: 4. CDR3 sequence reads: CASSLSGGLYNEQFF. Written as DNA, the CDR3 is TGTGCCAGCAGCTTGTCGGGAGGGTTGTACAATGAGCAGTTCTTC.

The gene calls are TRBV6-1 and TRBJ1-6; possibly TRBD1 for D (5 bases). The CDR3 runs 14 residues. CDR1 and CDR2 (germline): MNHNS, SASEGT. V was cut by 8 bases and J by 8 bases, with 16 bases left in between. The DNA for the CDR3 is TGTGCCAGCGGTAGACAGTTACTGGATTCACCCCTCCACTTT. This codes for CASGRQLLDSPLHF.

The CDR3 DNA follows: TGTGCCTGGAGTGTACCTCTCAAGGGACAGAGGATAACGAACACTGAAGCTTTCTTT. Translated, it gives CAWSVPLKGQRITNTEAFF. The chain uses TRBV30 and TRBJ1-1; 7 nucleotides line up with TRBD1. V lost 0 bases to trimming and J lost 1 base; unmatched junction nucleotides: 17. Germline V gene sequence: CDR1 GTSNPN, CDR2 SVGIG (reference sequence). The CDR3 totals 19 residues.